The entry that follows covers one T cell receptor beta chain sequence. V was shortened by 2 bases and J by 5 bases, with 13 bases between the two germline ends. This CDR3 comprises 15 residues. The germline CDR1 and CDR2 sequences are MNHEY and SVGAGI. The data originate from a study of T cell changes during pregnancy in multiple sclerosis. The method was immunoSEQ multiplex PCR; TCRdb's version includes in-frame clones alone and lacks a portion of them. Among some 60,000 clones listed, around 87% were seen once. The chain links TRBV6-5 to TRBJ2-1; no clear D. The sample was peripheral blood from another person, used as feeder cells. This TCR derives from a human donor whose cells served as feeder cells for cultures in a pregnancy study. The CDR3 region is CASSYEELPNNEQFF. CDR3 sequence (DNA): TGTGCCAGCAGTTACGAGGAACTACCAAACAATGAGCAGTTCTTC.